This T cell receptor (beta chain) was sequenced during a study of shared clonotypes between healthy human individuals. Regarding the study as a whole: Relative to memory subsets, naive subsets generally showed larger estimated richness. When naive CD4 clonotypes were compared across a few donors, around 5% were shared.

Each sorted subset replicate got 200 ng genomic DNA, roughly 30,000 genomes. The assay was immunoSEQ multiplex PCR, and TCRdb's table has in-frame clones only and misses some. The sample has around 2,000,000 clones, approximately 94% seen once. In the case of this clone: Antigen: not known.

CD8 cells regarded as naive lacked CD45RO, were positively chosen for CCR7, and omitted terminally differentiated effector memory CD45RA+ cells. The CDR3 loop spans 17 amino acids. With 5 bases removed from V and 0 bases from J, the gap between germline ends came to 17 bases. Germline CDR1 and CDR2: LNHNV and YYDKDF (reference sequence). This chain joins TRBV15 and TRBJ2-1, with D hard to call. The clonotype originates from a man aged 18 to 35 in good health. Some clones in this sample may be carry-over from other donors' samples. What was sequenced was naive CD8+ T cells from PBMCs. The CDR3 region is CATSGEMDVSSYNEQFF. In DNA form, the CDR3 reads TGTGCCACCAGCGGGGAAATGGACGTGAGCTCCTACAATGAGCAGTTCTTC.